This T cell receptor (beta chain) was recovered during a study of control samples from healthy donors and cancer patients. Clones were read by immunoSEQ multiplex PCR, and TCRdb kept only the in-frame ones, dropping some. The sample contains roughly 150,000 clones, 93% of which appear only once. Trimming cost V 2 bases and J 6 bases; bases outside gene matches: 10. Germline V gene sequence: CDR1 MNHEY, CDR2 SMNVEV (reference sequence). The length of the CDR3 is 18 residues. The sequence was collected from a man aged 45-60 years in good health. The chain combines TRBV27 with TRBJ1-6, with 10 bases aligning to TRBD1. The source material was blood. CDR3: CASSLRTGGVFSNSPLHF. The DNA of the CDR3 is TGTGCCAGCAGTTTAAGGACAGGGGGTGTCTTTTCTAATTCACCCCTCCACTTT.